This T cell receptor (beta chain) was captured by sequencing in a study of tumor-infiltrating lymphocytes in oesophageal squamous cell carcinoma. TCRdb recomputed calls from the PCR reads with MiXCR, one row per CDR3 protein. The sample has around 12,000 distinct CDR3 sequences; roughly 54% are singletons. This clonotype is medium-sized (0.01 to 0.1%). The sample taken for sequencing was esophageal tumor tissue. This receptor was taken from a male donor with esophageal squamous cell carcinoma.

CDR3 DNA sequence: TGTGCCAGCAGTTACTCGTATCCGGGACAGCTTAATTCACCCCTCCACTTT. Its protein is CASSYSYPGQLNSPLHF. This rearrangement joins TRBV6-6 to TRBJ1-6, with 7 bases matching TRBD1. The ends lost 0 bases at V and 6 bases at J; junction bases unmatched: 8. Germline V lookup: CDR1 MNHNY, CDR2 SVGAGI (reference sequence). This CDR3 has 17 amino acids.